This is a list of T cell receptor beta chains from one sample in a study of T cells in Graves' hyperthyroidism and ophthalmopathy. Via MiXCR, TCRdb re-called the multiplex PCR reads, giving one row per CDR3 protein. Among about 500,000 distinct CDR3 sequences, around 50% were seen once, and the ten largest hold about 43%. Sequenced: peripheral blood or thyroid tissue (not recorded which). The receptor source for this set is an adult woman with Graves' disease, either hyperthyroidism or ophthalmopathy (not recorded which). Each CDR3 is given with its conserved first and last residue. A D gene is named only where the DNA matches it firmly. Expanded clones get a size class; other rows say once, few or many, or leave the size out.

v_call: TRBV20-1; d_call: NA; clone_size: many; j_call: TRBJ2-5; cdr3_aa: CSASSYETQYF; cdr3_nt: TGCAGTGCTAGTTCGTATGAGACCCAGTACTTC
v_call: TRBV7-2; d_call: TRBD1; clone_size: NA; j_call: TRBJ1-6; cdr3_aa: CASSLEDRWDSPLHF; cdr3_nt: TGTGCCAGCAGCCTAGAGGACAGGTGGGATTCACCCCTCCACTTT
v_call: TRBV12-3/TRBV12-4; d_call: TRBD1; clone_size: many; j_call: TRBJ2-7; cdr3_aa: CASSPGQGVNEQYF; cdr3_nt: TGTGCCAGCAGCCCCGGACAGGGGGTTAACGAGCAGTACTTC
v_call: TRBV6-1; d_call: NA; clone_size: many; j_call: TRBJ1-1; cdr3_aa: CAISWQANTEAFF; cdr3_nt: TGTGCCATCTCGTGGCAGGCGAACACTGAAGCTTTCTTT
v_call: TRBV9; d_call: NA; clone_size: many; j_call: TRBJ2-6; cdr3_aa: CASSVISGANVLTF; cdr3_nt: TGTGCCAGCAGCGTGATCTCTGGGGCCAACGTCCTGACTTTC
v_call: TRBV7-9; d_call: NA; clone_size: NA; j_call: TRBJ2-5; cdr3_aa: CASSLTGSGQETQYF; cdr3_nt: TGTGCCAGCAGCTTAACCGGCTCAGGTCAAGAGACCCAGTACTTC
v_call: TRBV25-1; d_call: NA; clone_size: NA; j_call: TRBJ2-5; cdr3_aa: CASKTGNQETQYF; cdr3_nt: TGTGCCTCCAAAACGGGGAACCAAGAGACCCAGTACTTC
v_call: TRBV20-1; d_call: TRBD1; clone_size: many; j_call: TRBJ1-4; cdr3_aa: CSAREGGQEKHEKLFF; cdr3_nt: TGCAGTGCTAGAGAGGGGGGACAGGAGAAGCATGAAAAACTGTTTTTT
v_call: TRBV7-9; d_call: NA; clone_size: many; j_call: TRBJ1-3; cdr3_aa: CASSSPLSLSGNTIYF; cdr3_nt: TGTGCCAGCAGCTCCCCCCTCAGCCTCTCTGGAAACACCATATATTTT
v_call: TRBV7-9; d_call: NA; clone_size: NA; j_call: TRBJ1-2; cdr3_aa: CASSAGMSYTF; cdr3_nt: TGTGCCAGCAGTGCAGGGATGAGCTACACCTTC
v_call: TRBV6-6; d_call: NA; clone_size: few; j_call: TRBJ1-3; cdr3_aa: CASKMAALGNTIYF; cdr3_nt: TGTGCCAGCAAGATGGCAGCCCTGGGAAACACCATATATTTT
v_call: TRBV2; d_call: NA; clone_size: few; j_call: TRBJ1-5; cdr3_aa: CASSGAGGGDQPQHF; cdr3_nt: TGTGCCAGCAGTGGGGCCGGGGGGGGAGATCAGCCCCAGCATTTT